Presented here are 29 T cell receptor beta chains from one specimen sequenced in a study of blood T cell repertoires in COVID-19. Assay: immunoSEQ multiplex PCR; the TCRdb copy retains only in-frame clones and omits some. The sample shows 120,000 to 150,000 clones, about four fifths of them seen only once. What was sequenced was peripheral blood. The source is a human donor in a cohort sampled during active COVID-19.

The V and J genes are TRBV11-2 and TRBJ2-2, with 9 bases matching TRBD2. The CDR3 is made up of 18 amino acids. Trimming took 1 base from V and 7 from J; bases not matched to a gene: 13. In germline, CDR1 is SGHAT, CDR2 FQNNGV. The CDR3 loop is CASSLAPRAGGQNGELFF. DNA of the CDR3: TGTGCCAGCAGCTTAGCCCCTCGGGCGGGGGGGCAAAACGGGGAGCTGTTTTTT.

This rearrangement joins TRBV5-1 to TRBJ2-3, with D possibly matching TRBD2 (5 bases). The germline gives CDR1 SGHRS, CDR2 YFSETQ. V lost 2 bases, J lost 0 bases, and 10 bases lay in between. The CDR3 sequence is 15 residues long. This CDR3 is CASSFEGTSTDTQYF. The CDR3, as DNA: TGCGCCAGCAGCTTCGAGGGTACTAGCACAGATACGCAGTATTTT.

This clone has just one count. J is TRBJ2-5 and V is TRBV29-1; 7 positions agree with TRBD1. Germline V gives CDR1 SQVTM, CDR2 ANQGSEA. Trimming at V came to 1 base and at J to 2 bases, leaving 4 bases not matched to a gene. The CDR3 is made up of 14 amino acids. The DNA for the CDR3 is TGCAGCGTTGAAGCGTGGGACAGACAAGAGACCCAGTACTTC. Its translation is CSVEAWDRQETQYF.

V usage is TRBV28 and J usage is TRBJ1-4, with no clear D. In germline, CDR1 is MDHEN, CDR2 SYDVKM. The CDR3 consists of 13 residues. Trimming took 5 bases from V and 4 from J, leaving 8 bases between them. DNA of the CDR3: TGTGCCAGCAGTAACTCCTATAATGAAAAACTGTTTTTT. It yields the protein CASSNSYNEKLFF.

The V call is TRBV28, the J call TRBJ1-3, with a possible D match to TRBD1 (5 bases). Germline-derived CDR1 and CDR2 are MDHEN and SYDVKM. This CDR3 spans 15 amino acids. The V gene lost 2 bases and the J gene lost 4 bases, with 12 bases spanning the gap. In DNA form, the CDR3 reads TGTGCCAGCAGTTTAGGAGGGGTAATAGGAAACACCATATATTTT. Amino acids: CASSLGGVIGNTIYF.

As concerns this clone: One end of the junction fails to match germline, which may point to a read error. The chain recombines TRBV11-1 with TRBJ2-7; the D gene is possibly TRBD2 (6 bases). The CDR3 totals 14 residues. Germline CDR1 reads SGHAT; CDR2 reads FQDESV (reference sequence). Here the CDR3 reads CASSLAGLSSEQYF. The CDR3 bases are TGTGCCAGCAGCTTAGCGGGACTGTCCTCCGAGCAGTACTTC.

This clone was observed a few times. V usage is TRBV4-2 and J usage is TRBJ2-3; 10 positions agree with TRBD2. V was pared by 0 bases and J by 2 bases, with 8 bases of the junction left unmatched. This CDR3 comprises 18 residues. Germline V lookup: CDR1 LGHNA, CDR2 YNFKEQ. CDR3: CASSQDVRTSGYTDTQYF. As DNA, the CDR3 is TGTGCCAGCAGCCAAGACGTAAGGACTAGCGGATACACAGATACGCAGTATTTT.

V is TRBV10-1 and J is TRBJ2-7; TRBD1 aligns across 9 bases. The CDR3 loop spans 16 amino acids. V shed 3 bases and J 3 bases; nucleotides not matched to a gene: 9. The germline CDR1 and CDR2 sequences are WNHNN and SYGVQD (reference sequence). CDR3 sequence (DNA): TGCGCCAGCAGTGATTTCTCCGGGACAGGGCACTACGAGCAGTACTTC. Translation: CASSDFSGTGHYEQYF.

This chain joins TRBV5-1 and TRBJ2-7; tentatively, D is TRBD1 (6 bases). The V gene's germline CDR1 is SGHRS and CDR2 YFSETQ. Trimming removed 4 bases from V and 0 bases from J, with 14 bases in between. This CDR3 has 15 amino acids. The CDR3 region has the DNA TGCGCCAGCAGCCTGAAAGGGGGTCTCTCCTACGAGCAGTACTTC. It yields the protein CASSLKGGLSYEQYF.

CDR3 amino acids: CASTNGDTQYF. CDR3 sequence (DNA): TGTGCCAGCACCAACGGGGATACGCAGTATTTT. This rearrangement joins TRBV11-2 to TRBJ2-3; D remains ambiguous. Between the trimmed V and J ends, which lost 7 bases and 6 bases, there was a span of 8 bases. Germline values: CDR1 SGHAT, CDR2 FQNNGV. The CDR3 has 11 residues.

The chain recombines TRBV15 with TRBJ2-3, with a possible D match to TRBD2 (6 bases). V was pared by 3 bases and J by 5 bases, with 12 bases between. This CDR3 has 14 residues. CDR1 is LNHNV, CDR2 YYDKDF, per germline (reference sequence). This CDR3 reads CATSRSPTRDTQYF. CDR3 nucleotide sequence: TGTGCCACCAGCAGGTCCCCGACTAGAGATACGCAGTATTTT. The full variable domain, completed using reference TRBV15 and TRBJ2-3, is DAMVIQNPRYQVTQFGKPVTLSCSQTLNHNVMYWYQQKSSQAPKLLFHYYDKDFNNEADTPDNFQSRRPNTSFCFLDIRSPGLGDTAMYLCATSRSPTRDTQYFGPGTRLTVL.

The chain uses TRBV9 and TRBJ1-4; 7 bases line up with TRBD1. There are 15 residues in the CDR3. After removal of 4 bases from V and 0 bases from J, the junction contained 3 bases not matched to a gene. Germline values: CDR1 SGDLS, CDR2 YYNGEE. The CDR3 sequence: CASSLTGATNEKLFF. The CDR3 region has the DNA TGTGCCAGCAGCCTCACAGGGGCAACTAATGAAAAACTGTTTTTT.

The chain couples TRBV5-5 to TRBJ2-1, with 11 bases lining up with TRBD2. With V trimmed by 4 bases and J by 0 bases, 3 bases remained unmatched. CDR1 and CDR2 (germline): SGHKS, YYEKEE (reference sequence). The CDR3 runs to 16 residues. CDR3 nucleotide sequence: TGTGCCAGCAGCGATAGCGGGGGGGTCTCCTACAATGAGCAGTTCTTC. This encodes CASSDSGGVSYNEQFF. Filled out from reference TRBV5-5 and TRBJ2-1, the complete variable domain reads DAGVTQSPTHLIKTRGQQVTLRCSPISGHKSVSWYQQVLGQGPQFIFQYYEKEERGRGNFPDRFSARQFPNYSSELNVNALLLGDSALYLCASSDSGGVSYNEQFFGPGTRLTVL.

This chain uses TRBV29-1 with TRBJ2-7; a weak D match, TRBD2 (6 bases). The CDR3 is 11 amino acids. From germline, CDR1 is SQVTM and CDR2 ANQGSEA. Trimming stripped 7 bases from V and 3 bases from J, with 10 bases between. CDR3: CSAEEGYEQYF. The CDR3 DNA reads as TGCAGCGCAGAGGAGGGCTACGAGCAGTACTTC.

The rearrangement uses TRBV7-9 and TRBJ1-5, with a possible D match to TRBD1 (6 bases). The CDR3 spans 15 residues. Trimming pared 5 bases from V and 6 bases from J, leaving 17 bases between. Germline CDR1 and CDR2: SEHNR and FQNEAQ (reference sequence). The CDR3 coding sequence is TGTGCCAGCAGCCTAGGCCGGGGGGCTTCTCAGCCCCAGCATTTT. It codes for CASSLGRGASQPQHF.

The rearrangement uses TRBV29-1 and TRBJ2-5; no reliable D call. This CDR3 has 13 amino acids. In germline, CDR1 is SQVTM, CDR2 ANQGSEA. Trimming pared 1 base from V and 8 bases from J, leaving 14 bases between. The CDR3 nucleotides read TGCAGCGTTGAAGTGGCAGAGCGAGGAACCCAGTACTTC. The encoded protein is CSVEVAERGTQYF. Together with reference TRBV29-1 and TRBJ2-5, the CDR3 gives the full variable domain: SAVISQKPSRDICQRGTSLTIQCQVDSQVTMMFWYRQQPGQSLTLIATANQGSEATYESGFVIDKFPISRPNLTFSTLTVSNMSPEDSSIYLCSVEVAERGTQYFGPGTRLLVL.

This chain uses TRBV4-2 with TRBJ1-6, with 8 nucleotides matching TRBD1. The CDR3 is 16 amino acids. Germline V CDR1 and CDR2: LGHNA, YNFKEQ. J gave up 4 bases and V 2 bases, and 4 bases lay outside the gene matches. In DNA form, the CDR3 reads TGTGCCAGCAGCCAACTGCAGGGGGCTTATAATTCACCCCTCCACTTT. Amino acid sequence: CASSQLQGAYNSPLHF.

The chain carries TRBV14 and TRBJ2-7; 10 bases are shared with TRBD1. The CDR3 covers 16 residues. J lost 2 bases, V lost 1 base, and 5 bases had no gene match. Germline loops: CDR1 SGHDN, CDR2 FVKESK. In DNA, the CDR3 is TGTGCCAGCAGCCAAGGAACCGGGACAGGGGCCTACGAGCAGTACTTC. The encoded protein is CASSQGTGTGAYEQYF.

The rearrangement uses TRBV19 and TRBJ1-5; 9 nucleotides align to TRBD1. This CDR3 contains 16 residues. V was pared by 6 bases and J by 3 bases, with 9 bases of the junction left unmatched. Germline CDR1 is LNHDA and CDR2 is SQIVND (reference sequence). The CDR3 nucleotides read TGTGCCAGTAGGACCCCCGGACAGGGGTCCAATCAGCCCCAGCATTTT. Translating it yields CASRTPGQGSNQPQHF.

V and J are TRBV6-1 and TRBJ2-1; D ambiguous. Germline CDR1 reads MNHNS; CDR2 reads SASEGT. Trimming took off 2 bases at V and 1 base at J, with 9 bases between the two ends. CDR3 length equals 15 residues. The chain's CDR3 is CASSERVYSYNEQFF. CDR3 DNA sequence: TGTGCCAGCAGTGAACGGGTCTATTCCTACAATGAGCAGTTCTTC.

The chain employs TRBV10-2 and TRBJ2-7; 9 bases fit TRBD1. Per the germline V gene, CDR1 is WSHSY and CDR2 is SAAADI. With V trimmed by 6 bases and J by 1 base, 4 bases remained unmatched. The CDR3 totals 14 residues. CDR3 loop: CASSDRGKSYEQYF. Here the CDR3 DNA reads TGCGCCAGCAGCGACAGGGGGAAATCCTACGAGCAGTACTTC.

This chain connects TRBV7-3 to TRBJ1-1; 7 bases agree with TRBD1. CDR3 length: 18 residues. The junction had 20 bases not matched to a gene; V was cut back by 5 bases and J by 5 bases. Looked up from germline, CDR1 is SGHTA and CDR2 is FQGTGA. The CDR3 DNA reads TGTGCCAGCAGCCCAACTAAGGGGCCGGGACAGAGATTTACTGAAGCTTTCTTT. It encodes CASSPTKGPGQRFTEAFF.

A remark on this clone: Other DNA sequences from this sample encode an identical CDR3 as well. This chain uses TRBV19 with TRBJ2-1; tentatively, D is TRBD1 (6 bases). The V end was cut by 6 bases, the J end by 1 base, with 7 bases between. Germline-derived CDR1 and CDR2 are LNHDA and SQIVND (reference sequence). The CDR3 consists of 13 residues. The CDR3 DNA is TGTGCCAGTAGCAGGGGTTCCTACAATGAGCAGTTCTTC. This codes for CASSRGSYNEQFF. Drawing the rest from reference TRBV19 and TRBJ2-1, the complete variable domain is DGGITQSPKYLFRKEGQNVTLSCEQNLNHDAMYWYRQDPGQGLRLIYYSQIVNDFQKGDIAEGYSVSREKKESFPLTVTSAQKNPTAFYLCASSRGSYNEQFFGPGTRLTVL.

The J gene is TRBJ2-7, the V gene TRBV6-2 or TRBV6-3; D uncertain. V was pared by 8 bases and J by 3 bases, with 11 bases between. CDR3 size: 12 residues. Germline loops: CDR1 MNHEY, CDR2 SVGEGT. CDR3 nucleotide sequence: TGTGCCAGCCGTTCAGGAAACTACGAGCAGTACTTC. Translated: CASRSGNYEQYF.

V and J are TRBV3-1 (or the pseudogene TRBV3-2) and TRBJ1-5; 8 bases line up with TRBD1. This CDR3 contains 14 residues. Germline assignment: CDR1 LGHDT and CDR2 YNNKEL (reference sequence). Germline trimming cut 4 bases from V and 6 bases from J; bases unmatched to any gene: 5. The CDR3, as DNA: TGTGCCAGCAGCCGAGGACAGGGCGGTCAGCCCCAGCATTTT. Its protein is CASSRGQGGQPQHF.

This clone was observed a single time. The CDR3 is CASSYVGQGNEKLFF. The CDR3 bases are TGTGCCAGCAGTTACGTGGGACAGGGTAATGAAAAACTGTTTTTT. V and J are TRBV6-5 and TRBJ1-4; 9 nucleotides line up with TRBD1. The junction had 2 bases not matched to a gene; V was cut back by 2 bases and J by 4 bases. The germline V gene encodes CDR1 MNHEY and CDR2 SVGAGI. The CDR3 spans 15 residues.

Only one count was recorded for this clone. The V call is TRBV19, the J call TRBJ1-5; 7 bases fit TRBD1. This CDR3 contains 14 residues. V shed 9 bases, J shed 7 bases, and the junction held 12 bases outside the gene matches. Germline assignment: CDR1 LNHDA and CDR2 SQIVND (reference sequence). The CDR3 bases are TGTGCCAGCCTAGAACAGGGGAAGAACCAGCCCCAGCATTTT. Encoded protein: CASLEQGKNQPQHF.

A single count supports this clone. The chain has TRBV25-1 and TRBJ1-6; D is unclear. This CDR3 has 13 amino acids. Trimming took 2 bases from V and 7 from J, leaving 6 bases between them. The V gene's germline CDR1 is MGHDK and CDR2 SYGVNS. CDR3 residues: CASSEQMNSPLHF. The CDR3 DNA follows: TGTGCCAGCAGTGAACAGATGAATTCACCCCTCCACTTT.

The J gene is TRBJ1-1, the V gene TRBV3-1 (or the pseudogene TRBV3-2), with D possibly being TRBD1 (5 bases). Germline assignment: CDR1 LGHDT and CDR2 YNNKEL (reference sequence). V dropped 4 bases and J dropped 6 bases, with 18 bases sitting between them. CDR3 length equals 15 residues. The CDR3 spells CASSLQTGGISEAFF. The CDR3 DNA follows: TGTGCCAGCAGCCTTCAAACCGGGGGTATCTCTGAAGCTTTCTTT.